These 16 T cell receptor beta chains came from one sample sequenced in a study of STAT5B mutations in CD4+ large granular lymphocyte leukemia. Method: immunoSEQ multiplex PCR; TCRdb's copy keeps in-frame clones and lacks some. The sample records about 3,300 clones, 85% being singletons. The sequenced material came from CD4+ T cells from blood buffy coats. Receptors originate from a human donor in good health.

The CDR3 reads CASSTHPNEQYF. Here the CDR3 DNA reads TGTGCCAGCAGTACGCACCCCAACGAGCAGTACTTC. V gene TRBV27 combines with J gene TRBJ2-7, with D unclear. Trimming shortened V by 5 bases and J by 5 bases, and 10 bases separated the two germline ends. Germline values: CDR1 MNHEY, CDR2 SMNVEV (reference sequence). CDR3 size: 12 residues.

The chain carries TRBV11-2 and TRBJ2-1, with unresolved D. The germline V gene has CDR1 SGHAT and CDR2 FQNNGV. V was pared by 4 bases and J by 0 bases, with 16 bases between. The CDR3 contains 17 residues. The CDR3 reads CASSSRSRESSYNEQFF. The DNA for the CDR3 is TGTGCCAGCAGCTCTCGTTCTCGAGAGAGCTCCTACAATGAGCAGTTCTTC.

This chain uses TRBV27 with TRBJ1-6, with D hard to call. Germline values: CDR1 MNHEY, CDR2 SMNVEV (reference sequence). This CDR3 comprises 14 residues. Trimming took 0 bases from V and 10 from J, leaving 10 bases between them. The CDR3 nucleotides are TGTGCCAGCAGTTTATCGGGGAAGGGCTCACCCCTCCACTTT. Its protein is CASSLSGKGSPLHF.

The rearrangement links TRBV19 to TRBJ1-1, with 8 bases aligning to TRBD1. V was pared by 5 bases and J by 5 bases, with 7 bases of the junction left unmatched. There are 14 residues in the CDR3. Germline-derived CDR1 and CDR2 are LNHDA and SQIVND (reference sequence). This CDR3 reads CASSFRQGRTEAFF. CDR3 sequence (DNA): TGTGCCAGTAGTTTCCGACAGGGGAGGACTGAAGCTTTCTTT. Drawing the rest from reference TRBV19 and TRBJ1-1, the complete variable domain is DGGITQSPKYLFRKEGQNVTLSCEQNLNHDAMYWYRQDPGQGLRLIYYSQIVNDFQKGDIAEGYSVSREKKESFPLTVTSAQKNPTAFYLCASSFRQGRTEAFFGQGTRLTVV.

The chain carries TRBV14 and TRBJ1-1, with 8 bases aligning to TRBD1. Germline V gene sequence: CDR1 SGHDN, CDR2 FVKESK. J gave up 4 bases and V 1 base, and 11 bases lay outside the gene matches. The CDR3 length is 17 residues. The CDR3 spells CASSQGRQGALVTEAFF. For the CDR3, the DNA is TGTGCCAGCAGCCAAGGGAGGCAGGGGGCGTTGGTCACTGAAGCTTTCTTT.

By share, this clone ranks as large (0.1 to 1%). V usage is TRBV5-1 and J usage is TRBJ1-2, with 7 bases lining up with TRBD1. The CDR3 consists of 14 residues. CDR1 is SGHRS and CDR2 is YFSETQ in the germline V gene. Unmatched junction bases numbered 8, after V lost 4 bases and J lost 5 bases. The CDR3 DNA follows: TGCGCCAGCAGCCCCGGGACAGCCTATTATGGCTACACCTTC. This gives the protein CASSPGTAYYGYTF. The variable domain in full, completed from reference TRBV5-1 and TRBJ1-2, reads KAGVTQTPRYLIKTRGQQVTLSCSPISGHRSVSWYQQTPGQGLQFLFEYFSETQRNKGNFPGRFSGRQFSNSRSEMNVSTLELGDSALYLCASSPGTAYYGYTFGSGTRLTVV.

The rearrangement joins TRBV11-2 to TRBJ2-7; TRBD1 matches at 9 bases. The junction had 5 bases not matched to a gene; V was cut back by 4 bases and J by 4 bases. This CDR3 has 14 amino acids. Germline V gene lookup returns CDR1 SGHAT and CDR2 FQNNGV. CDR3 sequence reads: CASSWGTGKYEQYF. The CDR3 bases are TGTGCCAGCAGCTGGGGGACAGGGAAATACGAGCAGTACTTC.

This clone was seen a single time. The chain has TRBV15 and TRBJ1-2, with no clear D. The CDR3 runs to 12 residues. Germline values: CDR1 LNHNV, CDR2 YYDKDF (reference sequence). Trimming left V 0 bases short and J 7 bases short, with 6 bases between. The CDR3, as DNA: TGTGCCACCAGCAGAGACGAGGTTGGCTACACCTTC. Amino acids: CATSRDEVGYTF.

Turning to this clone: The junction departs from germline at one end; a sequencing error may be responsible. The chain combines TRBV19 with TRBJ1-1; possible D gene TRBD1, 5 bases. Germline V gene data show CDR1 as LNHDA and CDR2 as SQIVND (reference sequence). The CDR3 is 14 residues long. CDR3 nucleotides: TGTGCCAGTAGCATAGGACACTCGAACACTGAAGCTTTCTTT. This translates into CASSIGHSNTEAFF.

The CDR3 loop reads CASSLDRFSSAQETQYF. For the CDR3, the DNA is TGTGCCAGCAGCTTAGATCGATTCTCTAGCGCACAAGAGACCCAGTACTTC. The genes are TRBV11-2 and TRBJ2-5, with a tentative D call TRBD2 (6 bases). CDR3 length: 17 residues. V gave up 0 bases and J gave up 2 bases, with 16 bases separating them. Germline V lookup: CDR1 SGHAT, CDR2 FQNNGV.

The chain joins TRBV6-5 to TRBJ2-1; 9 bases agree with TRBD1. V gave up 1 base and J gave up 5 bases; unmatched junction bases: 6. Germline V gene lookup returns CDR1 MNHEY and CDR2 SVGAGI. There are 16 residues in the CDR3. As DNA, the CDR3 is TGTGCCAGCAGTTACTTGGGACAGGGTTTCAACAATGAGCAGTTCTTC. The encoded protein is CASSYLGQGFNNEQFF.

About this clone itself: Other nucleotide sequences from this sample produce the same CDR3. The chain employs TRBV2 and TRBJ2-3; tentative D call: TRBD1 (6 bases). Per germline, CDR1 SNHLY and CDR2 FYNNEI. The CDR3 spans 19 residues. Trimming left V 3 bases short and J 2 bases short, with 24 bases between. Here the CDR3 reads CASSEEVGRGTIHTDTQYF. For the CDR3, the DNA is TGTGCCAGCAGTGAGGAGGTCGGCAGGGGAACAATTCACACAGATACGCAGTATTTT. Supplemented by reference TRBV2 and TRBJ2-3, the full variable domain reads EPEVTQTPSHQVTQMGQEVILRCVPISNHLYFYWYRQILGQKVEFLVSFYNNEISEKSEIFDDQFSVERPDGSNFTLKIRSTKLEDSAMYFCASSEEVGRGTIHTDTQYFGPGTRLTVL.

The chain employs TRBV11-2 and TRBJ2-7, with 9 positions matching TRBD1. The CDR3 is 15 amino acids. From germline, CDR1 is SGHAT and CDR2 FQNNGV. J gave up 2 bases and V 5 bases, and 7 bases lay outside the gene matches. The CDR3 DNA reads TGTGCCAGCAGCCCAGGGGGGACAGGGACCTACGAGCAGTACTTC. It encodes CASSPGGTGTYEQYF.

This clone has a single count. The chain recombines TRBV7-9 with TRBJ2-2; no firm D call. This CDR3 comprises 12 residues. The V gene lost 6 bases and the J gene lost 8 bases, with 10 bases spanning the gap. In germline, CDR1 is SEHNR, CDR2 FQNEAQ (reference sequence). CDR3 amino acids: CASSGYTGELFF. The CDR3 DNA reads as TGTGCCAGCAGTGGATATACAGGGGAGCTGTTTTTT. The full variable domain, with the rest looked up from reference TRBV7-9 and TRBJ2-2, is DTGVSQNPRHKITKRGQNVTFRCDPISEHNRLYWYRQTLGQGPEFLTYFQNEAQLEKSRLLSDRFSAERPKGSFSTLEIQRTEQGDSAMYLCASSGYTGELFFGEGSRLTVL.

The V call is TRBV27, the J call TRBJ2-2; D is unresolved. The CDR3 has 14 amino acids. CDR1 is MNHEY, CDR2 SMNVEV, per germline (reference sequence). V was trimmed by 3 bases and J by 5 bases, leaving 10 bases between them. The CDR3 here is CASSFTGGTGELFF. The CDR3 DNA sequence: TGTGCCAGCAGTTTCACTGGCGGAACCGGGGAGCTGTTTTTT.

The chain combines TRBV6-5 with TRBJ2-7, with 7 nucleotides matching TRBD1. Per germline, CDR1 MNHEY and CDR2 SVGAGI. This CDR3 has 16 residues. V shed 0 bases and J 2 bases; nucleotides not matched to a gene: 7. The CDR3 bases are TGTGCCAGCAGTTACTCGTTCCCGGGACAGCCCTACGAGCAGTACTTC. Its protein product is CASSYSFPGQPYEQYF.